This record concerns one T cell receptor (beta chain) sequence. Its antigen remains unknown. Through Arm-PCR of CDR3 regions and iRepertoire HTBI primers, TCR beta libraries were built. Via MiXCR, TCRdb re-called the multiplex PCR reads, giving one row per CDR3 protein. The sample yields fewer than 600,000 distinct CDR3 sequences, around a fifth seen once. The source of the sample is a study of regulatory T cells in long-lasting Graves disease. CDR1 DFQATT and CDR2 SNEGSKA come from the germline V gene (reference sequence). The CDR3 loop spans 13 amino acids. V lost 8 bases and J 4 bases, leaving 17 bases between the germline ends. Time point described: persistent/refractory GD, antithyroid drugs over 5 years with positive TRAb. Preparation of the TCR library used RNA extracted from PBMCs. Whole-study results and caveats: Persistent disease preferred TRBV28, TRBJ1-2 and TRBJ2-5.

The clonotype originates from a female donor with Graves disease. The sample consisted of peripheral blood mononuclear cells (PBMCs), taken when the disease was refractory, from a patient treated with antithyroid drugs. This sequence joins TRBV20-1 and TRBJ1-2, with D possibly TRBD1 on 6 matching bases. CDR3 sequence (DNA): TGCAGTCCTACCCAAGGGGGAATCTATGGCTACACCTTC. Translation: CSPTQGGIYGYTF.